The 9 T cell receptor beta chains presented below share a single source sample, sequenced in a study of HIV-infected patients and healthy controls (dated by TCRdb to between 2014 and 2016). Follow-up blood from HIV-infected patients was collected roughly three months, about 14 weeks, after antiretroviral therapy began. Whole blood was used without cell fractionation, so all unsorted peripheral T cells were reflected in the repertoire. The library was prepared using 5' RACE. Sequencer: Illumina MiSeq. Reverse transcription of 500 ng RNA was performed with SuperScript III using primers directed against the alpha and beta constant regions. Separate libraries for the alpha and beta chains were generated through chain-specific third strand synthesis that incorporated multiplexing indices. The public reads were reprocessed in TCRdb via fastp at Q25 and MiXCR, keeping in-frame beta chains. Each entry is one CDR3 protein sequence, shown with its most common DNA and genes. Across this sample there are thousands of distinct CDR3 sequences, with approximately 7.9% seen only once. The top ten clonotypes cover approximately 23% of the sample.

The specimen was blood, collected during antiretroviral therapy. These receptors all stem from an adult with HIV infection.

Comment on this clonotype: A much larger clonotype is one base distant, so this may be a read error. The CDR3 DNA reads TGTGCCAGTAAGAGACAGTCTGGCAATCAGCCCGAGCATTTT. The encoded protein is CASKRQSGNQPEHF. The chain is built from TRBV19 and TRBJ1-5; possible D gene TRBD1, 5 bases. The CDR3 loop spans 14 amino acids. Germline V gene data show CDR1 as LNHDA and CDR2 as SQIVND (reference sequence).

This clonotype was seen ten or more times. V usage is TRBV27 and J usage is TRBJ2-1; a possible D gene is TRBD1 (6 bases). V was pared by 5 bases and J by 4 bases, with 9 bases between. There are 13 residues in the CDR3. Germline CDR1 reads MNHEY; CDR2 reads SMNVEV (reference sequence). Here the CDR3 DNA reads TGTGCCAGCAGTCTCGGACAGTACAATGAGCAGTTCTTC. This encodes CASSLGQYNEQFF.

This clonotype is termed medium-sized. This sequence joins TRBV4-1 and TRBJ2-3; TRBD2 might be the D (5 bases). V was shortened by 2 bases and J by 4 bases, with 13 bases between the two germline ends. In germline, CDR1 is MGHRA, CDR2 YSYEKL. This CDR3 comprises 15 residues. This CDR3 is CASSQRTDGADTQYF. The CDR3 DNA is TGCGCCAGCAGCCAACGGACGGACGGGGCAGATACGCAGTATTTT.

In this sample, this clonotype turned up once. The chain is built from TRBV4-1 and TRBJ1-2, with 9 bases fitting TRBD1. CDR1 is MGHRA, CDR2 YSYEKL, per germline. With 3 bases clipped from V and 4 bases from J, the junction kept 6 bases outside the gene matches. The CDR3 consists of 15 residues. The CDR3 sequence: CASSHMGQGSYGYTF. CDR3 nucleotide sequence: TGCGCCAGCAGCCACATGGGACAGGGAAGCTATGGCTACACCTTC.

Sample share makes this clonotype medium-sized. V gene TRBV20-1 combines with J gene TRBJ1-2, with a tentative D call TRBD1 (6 bases). Per germline, CDR1 DFQATT and CDR2 SNEGSKA (reference sequence). V lost 6 bases and J lost 4, with 15 bases in between. The CDR3 totals 13 residues. Written as DNA, the CDR3 is TGCAGTGCGAGGGACACCCGTTCCTATGGCTACACCTTC. This translates into CSARDTRSYGYTF.

V is TRBV6-2 or TRBV6-3 and J is TRBJ2-3; TRBD2 is a possible D gene (6 bases). This CDR3 comprises 15 residues. In germline, CDR1 is MNHEY, CDR2 SVGEGT. The V end was cut by 4 bases, the J end by 4 bases, with 15 bases between. The CDR3 is CASSSGWRGPDTQYF. The CDR3, as DNA: TGTGCCAGCAGTTCCGGATGGCGGGGCCCAGATACGCAGTATTTT.

This clonotype is labeled medium-sized. The chain employs TRBV5-1 and TRBJ1-2, with D possibly being TRBD1 (6 bases). This CDR3 has 13 residues. The V end lost 2 bases, the J end lost 6 bases, and 11 bases lay between the germline ends. Germline CDR1 SGHRS, CDR2 YFSETQ. This chain's CDR3 is CASSLQGGHGYTF. The CDR3, as DNA: TGCGCCAGCAGCTTACAGGGAGGGCATGGCTACACCTTC.

This clonotype was counted many times. V is TRBV12-5 and J is TRBJ1-4; tentatively, D is TRBD1 (5 bases). The germline gives CDR1 LGHNT, CDR2 FRNRAP. The length of the CDR3 is 14 residues. Trimming left V 0 bases short and J 8 bases short, with 10 bases between. The CDR3 here is CASGLVGAREKLFF. CDR3 bases: TGTGCTAGTGGTTTGGTAGGGGCGAGAGAAAAACTGTTTTTT. Based on the CDR3 plus reference TRBV12-5 and TRBJ1-4, the full variable domain is DARVTQTPRHKVTEMGQEVTMRCQPILGHNTVFWYRQTMMQGLELLAYFRNRAPLDDSGMPKDRFSAEMPDATLATLKIQPSEPRDSAVYFCASGLVGAREKLFFGSGTQLSVL.

This clonotype appeared many times. This sequence joins TRBV2 and TRBJ1-6, with 7 bases aligning to TRBD1. The CDR3 spans 12 residues. Germline V gene sequence: CDR1 SNHLY, CDR2 FYNNEI. V shed 9 bases and J 5 bases; nucleotides not matched to a gene: 1. The CDR3 loop is CARQGNNSPLHF. The CDR3 bases are TGTGCCAGACAGGGGAATAATTCACCCCTCCACTTT.